These 17 T cell receptor beta chains were all obtained from the same sample, sequenced in a study of vaccination and CD4 T cells after COVID-19. Their target antigens are unknown. Cultured CD4+ T-cell DNA underwent Oncomine TCR Beta short-read sequencing. TCRdb itself ran the PCR reads through MiXCR, one entry per CDR3 protein. The sample carries around 15,000 distinct CDR3 sequences, about 52% recorded once. Noted time point: late sampling 161 to 241 days after vaccination in a few convalescent patients. As to treatment: 10-day PBMC culture with coronavirus spike peptide pools or control peptides (ViraFEST assay). Source: CD4+ T cells from blood, cultured in vitro, taken about 7 months after SARS-CoV-2 vaccination. These TCRs come from a human donor who had recovered from COVID-19.

The rearrangement joins TRBV2 to TRBJ2-3; 11 nucleotides line up with TRBD2. This CDR3 is built from 13 residues. CDR1 is SNHLY and CDR2 is FYNNEI in the germline V gene. The V gene end was trimmed by 3 bases and the J gene end by 14 bases; junction bases not matched to a gene: 7. The CDR3, as DNA: TGTGCCAGCAGTGACACTAGCGGGAGCCCCCCGTATTTT. It yields the protein CASSDTSGSPPYF.

This clonotype has more than one count but fewer than ten. The V gene is TRBV7-6, the J gene TRBJ2-1; D is unclear. Germline V gene data show CDR1 as SGHVS and CDR2 as FNYEAQ. The ends were cut back, 1 base at V and 9 bases at J, with 7 bases in the middle. The CDR3 length is 12 residues. The CDR3 DNA reads TGTGCCAGCAGCTTAGGTGGCGGTGAGCAGTTCTTC. It specifies CASSLGGGEQFF.

The chain combines TRBV6-2 or TRBV6-3 with TRBJ2-1; 8 bases are shared with TRBD1. Germline CDR1 and CDR2: MNHEY and SVGEGT. V trimming: 6 bases; J trimming: 5 bases; junction bases outside the gene matches: 12. The length of the CDR3 is 16 residues. CDR3 sequence (DNA): TGTGCCAGCAGCTTAAAAGACAGGGGATGGGACAATGAGCAGTTCTTC. It translates to CASSLKDRGWDNEQFF.

The chain joins TRBV19 to TRBJ1-5; perhaps TRBD1 as D (5 bases). The CDR3 spans 17 residues. V dropped 7 bases and J dropped 1 base, with 20 bases sitting between them. Germline lookup yields CDR1 LNHDA and CDR2 SQIVND (reference sequence). DNA of the CDR3: TGTGCCAGTAATCAATTGGGTCGAGAGGGGAGCAATCAGCCCCAGCATTTT. Translated: CASNQLGREGSNQPQHF.

The chain couples TRBV7-2 to TRBJ2-1; D is unclear. This CDR3 contains 14 residues. Per the germline V gene, CDR1 is SGHTA and CDR2 is FQGNSA. V was shortened by 3 bases and J by 0 bases, with 6 bases between the two germline ends. The CDR3 here is CASSFSSSYNEQFF. The CDR3 nucleotides are TGTGCCAGCAGCTTCTCCAGCTCCTACAATGAGCAGTTCTTC.

This chain joins TRBV7-3 and TRBJ1-6, with a possible D match to TRBD1 (5 bases). Per germline, CDR1 SGHTA and CDR2 FQGTGA. The V end was cut by 1 base, the J end by 9 bases, with 13 bases between. This CDR3 region has 15 residues. The CDR3 is CASSLNRPGSSPLHF. CDR3 DNA sequence: TGTGCCAGCAGCTTAAATCGGCCAGGGAGTTCACCCCTCCACTTT.

The chain combines TRBV27 with TRBJ2-1; 7 nucleotides match TRBD1. The CDR3 runs 14 residues. The junction had 5 bases not matched to a gene; V was cut back by 5 bases and J by 4 bases. CDR1 MNHEY and CDR2 SMNVEV come from the germline V gene (reference sequence). The CDR3 protein is CASSPRQGYNEQFF. CDR3 DNA: TGTGCCAGCAGTCCAAGACAGGGATACAATGAGCAGTTCTTC.

The table lists this clonotype with a count of one. The chain couples TRBV2 to TRBJ1-5, with D possibly being TRBD1 (5 bases). The CDR3 covers 13 residues. Looked up from germline, CDR1 is SNHLY and CDR2 is FYNNEI. The V and J ends lost 3 bases and 5 bases respectively, with 8 bases between them. The CDR3 reads CASSEGGYQPQHF. In DNA form, the CDR3 reads TGTGCCAGCAGTGAGGGGGGGTATCAGCCCCAGCATTTT. Combining the CDR3 with reference TRBV2 and TRBJ1-5 gives the whole variable domain EPEVTQTPSHQVTQMGQEVILRCVPISNHLYFYWYRQILGQKVEFLVSFYNNEISEKSEIFDDQFSVERPDGSNFTLKIRSTKLEDSAMYFCASSEGGYQPQHFGDGTRLSIL.

The chain links TRBV20-1 to TRBJ2-7, with 7 bases identical to TRBD1. V was pared by 6 bases and J by 4 bases, with 12 bases of the junction left unmatched. The CDR3 runs 14 residues. In germline, CDR1 is DFQATT, CDR2 SNEGSKA (reference sequence). CDR3 DNA sequence: TGCAGTGCGACGACAGGGCTTCTCGGGTACGAGCAGTACTTC. Translation gives CSATTGLLGYEQYF.

The chain recombines TRBV20-1 with TRBJ1-5; 7 bases align to TRBD1. V was pared by 6 bases and J by 6 bases, with 8 bases of the junction left unmatched. The length of the CDR3 is 13 residues. CDR1 and CDR2 (germline): DFQATT, SNEGSKA (reference sequence). The CDR3 protein is CSAYDRASQPQHF. CDR3 nucleotides: TGCAGTGCCTACGACAGGGCGAGTCAGCCCCAGCATTTT.

The chain couples TRBV15 to TRBJ1-3; a weak D match, TRBD1 (6 bases). Trimming stripped 5 bases from V and 1 base from J, with 9 bases between. The germline CDR1 and CDR2 sequences are LNHNV and YYDKDF (reference sequence). This CDR3 has 14 amino acids. CDR3 residues: CATSFGTSGNTIYF. DNA for the CDR3: TGTGCCACCAGCTTCGGGACATCTGGAAACACCATATATTTT.

The rearrangement joins TRBV6-2 or TRBV6-3 to TRBJ1-5, with D perhaps matching TRBD1 (5 bases). The CDR3 has 17 residues. V lost 6 bases, J lost 1 base, and 19 bases lay in between. From germline, CDR1 is MNHEY and CDR2 SVGEGT. The chain's CDR3 is CASSSRRGGLSNQPQHF. The CDR3 nucleotides are TGTGCCAGCAGCTCTCGACGGGGGGGATTAAGCAATCAGCCCCAGCATTTT.

The rearrangement uses TRBV24-1 and TRBJ1-5; D remains ambiguous. The CDR3 runs to 12 residues. The germline V and J ends were trimmed by 0 bases and 7 bases, with 3 bases remaining between them. The germline gives CDR1 KGHDR, CDR2 SFDVKD. As DNA, the CDR3 is TGTGCCACCAGTGATTTGGGCCAGCCCCAGCATTTT. This translates into CATSDLGQPQHF.

The V gene is TRBV2, the J gene TRBJ1-1; a weak D match, TRBD1 (6 bases). This CDR3 contains 12 residues. CDR1 is SNHLY and CDR2 is FYNNEI in the germline V gene. V lost 6 bases to trimming and J lost 10 bases, with 15 bases between them. The CDR3 nucleotides are TGTGCCAGCAGCGCTGAGGGGGGCTTAGCTTTCTTT. Protein product: CASSAEGGLAFF.

The chain has TRBV20-1 and TRBJ1-2; D is unresolved. V was cut by 1 base and J by 4 bases, with 13 bases left in between. Germline V lookup: CDR1 DFQATT, CDR2 SNEGSKA (reference sequence). This CDR3 is 14 amino acids long. In DNA form, the CDR3 reads TGCAGTGCTAGAGCCGGGGAACCGACCTATGGCTACACCTTC. It encodes CSARAGEPTYGYTF.

As to this clonotype: A read error may produce the germline difference seen at one junction end. This sequence joins TRBV7-6 and TRBJ2-1, with 10 bases that match TRBD1. The CDR3 sequence is 13 residues long. CDR1 and CDR2 from the germline V gene are SGHVS and FNYEAQ. CDR3 sequence: CASSLDRGNEQFF. The DNA of the CDR3 is TGTGCTAGCAGCTTGGACAGGGGGAATGAGCAGTTCTTC.

A note on this clonotype: Given the absence of the conserved phenylalanine or tryptophan at the CDR3 end, a read error is likely. The DNA is left out, because the CDR3 cannot be placed on it with certainty; the CDR3 is given as TCRdb lists it. This sequence joins TRBV5-1 and TRBJ2-1; the tabulated D call, TRBD1, remains unverified against the DNA. Germline values: CDR1 SGHRS, CDR2 YFSETQ. The CDR3 is 8 residues long, ends included. The CDR3 here is CASLEGAG.